The T cell receptor (beta chain) described here comes from a study of CD8 T cells in Susac syndrome. Roughly 0.45 to 1 ug RNA was reverse transcribed with random hexamers. TCRdb reanalysed the immunoSEQ multiplex PCR reads using MiXCR and keeps one entry per CDR3 protein. The sample contains over 300,000 distinct CDR3 sequences, roughly nine tenths of which appear only once. TCR beta sequencing covered blood CD8+ and CD4+ T cells. Negative isolation was used for CD8+ and CD4+ T cells and FACS enrichment for TEMRA cells. Sequencing used CD4+ T cells from PBMCs. This TCR was recovered from a human donor with multiple sclerosis.

For the CDR3, the DNA is TGCGCCAGCAGCTTTAATGGCTCGCCAGCGGAGACCCAGTACTTC. This encodes CASSFNGSPAETQYF. This rearrangement joins TRBV5-1 to TRBJ2-5; D remains ambiguous. This CDR3 is 15 amino acids long. CDR1 and CDR2 (germline): SGHRS, YFSETQ. The ends were cut back, 2 bases at V and 5 bases at J, with 16 bases in the middle.